This TCR beta chain was sequenced during a study of monozygotic twins with inflammatory bowel disease (dated by TCRdb to the late 2010s). Some background on the complete study: A total of 28 monozygotic twin pairs were included in the full study, comprising nine German pairs (four IBD-concordant, five IBD-discordant) and 19 IBD-discordant Danish pairs. Disease-associated traits were sought mainly through comparisons between IBD patients and their genetically identical healthy co-twins within discordant pairs. Each individual had, on average, about 151 000 unique TCRalpha sequences and 181 000 unique TCRbeta sequences available for analysis.

The germline V gene encodes CDR1 MNHEY and CDR2 SVGAGI. From its cysteine to its phenylalanine, the CDR3 spans 12 amino acids. No nucleotide data were recorded. The library relied on 5' RACE. Preparation of each TCR library used approximately 3,200 ng of total RNA. cDNA was synthesized with SMARTScribe reverse transcriptase in eight separate reactions per sample. During cDNA synthesis, template switching was used to introduce unique molecular identifiers that contained a 6-nucleotide sample barcode. Amplification of TCRalpha and TCRbeta cDNA involved two nested PCRs of approximately 16 and 10 cycles, and each PCR was followed by bead purification. Before amplification, cDNA was treated with uracil DNA-glycosylase and purified using the QIAquick PCR purification kit. The second PCR was the step at which Illumina TruSeq-compatible adapters and sample-specific barcodes were added. TapeStation and Qubit were used to check library quality and concentration, and around 5 ng of each library went into the pool. Pooled libraries were sequenced on an Illumina HiSeq2500 single-index Rapid Run with 2 x 100 bp reads and custom sequencing primers. The authors processed their data as follows. PCR and sequencing errors were corrected by UMI-based consensus assembly using MiGEC version 1.2.6. MiXCR version 2.1.1 was used for V(D)J alignment, clonotype assembly and CDR3 extraction. To normalise gene usage, clonotype sharing and MAIT/NKT TCR abundance, the analysis used the top 1000, 10 000 and 20 000 clonotypes per sample. After downsampling to 27 000 UMIs, diversity was calculated as the inverse Simpson index using the vegan R package. Paired Mann-Whitney U tests were applied to discordant twin pairs, with Benjamini-Hochberg correction for multiple testing. Following reprocessing of the reads by TCRdb, the data hold one row per CDR3 protein sequence and no DNA is available. Here the V and J calls rest on TCRdb's processing, not on the authors' analysis. The record for this sample contains nearly 450,000 distinct CDR3 sequences. About 2.4% of the sample rests with the top ten.

About this clonotype itself: What this receptor recognizes is not known.

The study at large found these results: Concordant and discordant twins showed no difference in repertoire similarity, possibly because of limited statistical power. Because patients received different immunosuppressive treatments, the repertoires may have picked up extra background noise and variability between individuals. A decrease in TCRbeta repertoire diversity, as measured by inverse Simpson index, was observed in IBD patients compared with their healthy co-twins. The analysis was unable to tell different T cell subtypes apart. IBD patients shared fewer clonotypes with other individuals than healthy twins did, most markedly in patients showing signs of disease activity. No single strong signal or clonotype linked to IBD turned up in the results, so the idea that one exists was not supported.

From each donor, a roughly 2.6 ml peripheral blood sample was collected into PAXgene tubes and stored at -80 degrees C. Total RNA was isolated from whole blood with the PAXgene blood miRNA kit on an automated QIAcube, without T cell sorting. Peripheral blood from monozygotic twin pairs concordant or discordant for inflammatory bowel disease was subjected to deep TCRalpha and TCRbeta repertoire profiling with unique molecular barcoding. Smoking habits were recorded for all twin pairs, and each individual was classified as a current, former or never smoker. What was sequenced was blood. Recombination linked TRBV6-5 to TRBJ2-7; TCRdb gives TRBD1 as the D gene, but with no DNA this cannot be confirmed. The receptor was derived from a human donor with ulcerative colitis or Crohn's disease, or a healthy co-twin of an affected twin (not recorded which). This receptor carries the CDR3 CASSSTGYEQYF.